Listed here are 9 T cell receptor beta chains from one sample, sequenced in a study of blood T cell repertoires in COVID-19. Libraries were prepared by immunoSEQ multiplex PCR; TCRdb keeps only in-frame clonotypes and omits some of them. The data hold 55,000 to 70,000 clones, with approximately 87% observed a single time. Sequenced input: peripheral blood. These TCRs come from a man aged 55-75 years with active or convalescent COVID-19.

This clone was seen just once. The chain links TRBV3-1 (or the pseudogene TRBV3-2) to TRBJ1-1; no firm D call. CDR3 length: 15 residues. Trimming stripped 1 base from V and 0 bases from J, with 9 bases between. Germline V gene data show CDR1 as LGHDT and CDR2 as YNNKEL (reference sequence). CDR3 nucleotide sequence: TGTGCCAGCAGCCAAGTGCGGCACTTGAACACTGAAGCTTTCTTT. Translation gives CASSQVRHLNTEAFF.

The CDR3 DNA is TGTGCCACCAGTGAAGGACAGGCATCCTACAATGAGCAGTTCTTC. It translates to CATSEGQASYNEQFF. The chain links TRBV24-1 to TRBJ2-1; TRBD1 matches 7 bases. V was clipped by 4 bases and J by 1 base; unmatched bases: 3. The CDR3 sequence is 15 residues long. CDR1 and CDR2 (germline): KGHDR, SFDVKD.

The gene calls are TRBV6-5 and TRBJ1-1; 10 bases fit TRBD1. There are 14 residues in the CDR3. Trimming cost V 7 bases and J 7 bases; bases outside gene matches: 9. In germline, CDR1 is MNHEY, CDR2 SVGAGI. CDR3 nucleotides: TGTGCCAGCAAGAGGGACAGGGGAGGTAATGAAGCTTTCTTT. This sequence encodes CASKRDRGGNEAFF.

This chain's CDR3 is CASSPSSRGSSYNEQFF. In DNA form, the CDR3 reads TGTGCCAGCAGCCCATCCTCCAGGGGAAGCTCCTACAATGAGCAGTTCTTC. The chain carries TRBV5-6 and TRBJ2-1, with D tentatively TRBD1 (6 bases). Trimming cost V 4 bases and J 0 bases, with 17 bases left between them. CDR1 is SGHDT, CDR2 YYEEEE, per germline. The CDR3 runs 17 residues.

For the CDR3, the DNA is TGTGCCACCAGCAGAGTAGAGAACACTGAAGCTTTCTTT. It is translated as CATSRVENTEAFF. The J gene is TRBJ1-1, the V gene TRBV15; no clear D gene. Germline values: CDR1 LNHNV, CDR2 YYDKDF (reference sequence). The CDR3 is 13 residues long. With 1 base removed from V and 1 base from J, the gap between germline ends came to 4 bases.

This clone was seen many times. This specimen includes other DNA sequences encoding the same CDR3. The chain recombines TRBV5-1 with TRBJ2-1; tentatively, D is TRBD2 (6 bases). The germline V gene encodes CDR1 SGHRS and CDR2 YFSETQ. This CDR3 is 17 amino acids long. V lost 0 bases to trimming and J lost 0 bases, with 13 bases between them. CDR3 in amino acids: CASSLEGSGSSYNEQFF. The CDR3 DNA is TGCGCCAGCAGCTTGGAGGGTAGCGGAAGCTCCTACAATGAGCAGTTCTTC.

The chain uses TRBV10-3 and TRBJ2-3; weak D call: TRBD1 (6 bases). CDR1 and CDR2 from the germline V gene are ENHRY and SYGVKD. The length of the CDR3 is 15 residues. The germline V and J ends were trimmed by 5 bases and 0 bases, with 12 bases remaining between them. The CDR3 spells CAISPTGISTDTQYF. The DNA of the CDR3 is TGTGCCATCAGTCCTACAGGGATTAGCACAGATACGCAGTATTTT.

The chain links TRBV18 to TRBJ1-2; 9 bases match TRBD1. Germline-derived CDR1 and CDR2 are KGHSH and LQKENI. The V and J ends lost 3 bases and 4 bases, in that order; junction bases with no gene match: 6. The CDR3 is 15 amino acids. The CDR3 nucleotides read TGTGCCAGCTCACCCGAACAGGGGGCGGTCTATGGCTACACCTTC. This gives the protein CASSPEQGAVYGYTF.

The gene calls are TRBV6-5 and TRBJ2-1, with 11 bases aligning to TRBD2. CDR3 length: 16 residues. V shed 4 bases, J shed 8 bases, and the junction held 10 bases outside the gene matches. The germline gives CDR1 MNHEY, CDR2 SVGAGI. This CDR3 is CASSSLGSGRADEQFF. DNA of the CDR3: TGTGCCAGCAGTTCTCTGGGTAGCGGGAGGGCCGATGAGCAGTTCTTC.